The rows below give T cell receptor beta chains drawn from one sample of a study of CD8 T cells in ankylosing spondylitis. TCRdb processed the 5' RACE reads anew with MiXCR; each CDR3 protein has one entry. The table shows around 150,000 distinct CDR3 sequences, with 6% to 8.5% occurring only once. Input material: blood, either unsorted or a sorted T cell fraction (not recorded which). The receptors originated from a female donor with ankylosing spondylitis or in good health (not recorded which). CDR3s include the opening cysteine and the closing phenylalanine or tryptophan. D genes are given only for firm matches. Rows may omit the clone size; those that give it use once, few, many or a size class.

CDR3 protein	CDR3 DNA	D gene	J gene	clone size	V gene
CASSATGGVGGYTF	TGTGCCAGCAGTGCGACAGGGGGAGTAGGTGGCTACACCTTC	TRBD1	TRBJ1-2	many	TRBV12-3/TRBV12-4
CASSLYGSGTEAFF	TGCGCCAGCAGCTTATATGGGTCAGGGACTGAAGCTTTCTTT	NA	TRBJ1-1	many	TRBV5-1
CAWMHGTSGGAGELFF	TGTGCCTGGATGCACGGGACTAGCGGGGGTGCCGGGGAGCTGTTTTTT	TRBD2	TRBJ2-2	many	TRBV30
CASSFRTVKGSGNTIYF	TGTGCCAGCAGTTTTCGGACCGTGAAGGGCTCTGGAAACACCATATATTTT	NA	TRBJ1-3	many	TRBV6-5
CATSDGQNYGYTF	TGTGCCACCAGCGACGGACAGAACTATGGCTACACCTTC	NA	TRBJ1-2	many	TRBV24-1
CSVTRQNTEAFF	TGCAGCGTTACGAGGCAGAACACTGAAGCTTTCTTT	NA	TRBJ1-1	many	TRBV29-1
CSARVQLQETQYF	TGCAGTGCTAGAGTGCAGCTACAAGAGACCCAGTACTTC	NA	TRBJ2-5	many	TRBV20-1
CSAAGTQQETQYF	TGCAGTGCTGCAGGGACTCAACAAGAGACCCAGTACTTC	NA	TRBJ2-5	NA	TRBV20-1
CSAREGQSNSPLHF	TGCAGTGCTAGGGAAGGACAGTCCAATTCACCCCTCCACTTT	NA	TRBJ1-6	many	TRBV20-1
CASSRRAGQGTDTQYF	TGTGCCAGCAGCCGCCGGGCTGGACAGGGGACAGATACGCAGTATTTT	TRBD1	TRBJ2-3	many	TRBV7-2
CAITWGRILDTQYF	TGTGCCATTACGTGGGGGAGGATCCTAGATACGCAGTATTTT	NA	TRBJ2-3	many	TRBV12-3/TRBV12-4
CASSERTGELFF	TGTGCCAGCAGCGAAAGAACCGGGGAGCTGTTTTTT	NA	TRBJ2-2	many	TRBV7-9
CATSDRVMYGYTF	TGTGCCACCTCCGACAGGGTGATGTATGGCTACACCTTC	TRBD1	TRBJ1-2	many	TRBV3-1
CASSQDLLPDRAQHF	TGTGCCAGCAGCCAAGATTTGCTTCCTGATCGGGCCCAGCATTTT	NA	TRBJ1-5	few	TRBV3-1
CAIRYLSGGADTQYF	TGTGCCATCAGATACCTTAGCGGGGGGGCAGATACGCAGTATTTT	TRBD2	TRBJ2-3	many	TRBV10-3
CASSLGGGARNEQFF	TGTGCCAGCAGCTTAGGCGGGGGGGCCAGGAATGAGCAGTTCTTC	TRBD2	TRBJ2-1	many	TRBV7-9
CASSFGIGGGPTEAFF	TGTGCCAGCAGTTTCGGCATAGGAGGGGGCCCCACTGAAGCTTTCTTT	TRBD1	TRBJ1-1	NA	TRBV12-3/TRBV12-4
CASSYWEGGTEAFF	TGTGCCAGCAGTTATTGGGAGGGGGGAACTGAAGCTTTCTTT	NA	TRBJ1-1	many	TRBV6-5
CASSFLQISSTEAFF	TGTGCCAGCAGCTTCCTACAGATTTCTAGCACTGAAGCTTTCTTT	NA	TRBJ1-1	NA	TRBV5-6
CSASVQGWGNQPQHF	TGCAGTGCTAGCGTACAGGGTTGGGGCAATCAGCCCCAGCATTTT	NA	TRBJ1-5	many	TRBV20-1
CASSLIGTNTGELFF	TGTGCCAGCAGCTTAATAGGGACCAACACCGGGGAGCTGTTTTTT	NA	TRBJ2-2	many	TRBV7-3
CASSLSGRGNSPLHF	TGTGCCAGCAGTTTATCCGGCAGGGGGAATTCACCCCTCCACTTT	TRBD1	TRBJ1-6	many	TRBV28
CASSLGGSNQPQHF	TGCGCCAGCAGCTTGGGGGGTAGCAATCAGCCCCAGCATTTT	NA	TRBJ1-5	many	TRBV5-1
CASSRTGTSTDTQYF	TGCGCCAGCAGCCGGACAGGGACCAGCACAGATACGCAGTATTTT	TRBD1	TRBJ2-3	many	TRBV5-1
CASSQVWAGNNEQFF	TGTGCCAGCAGCCAAGTATGGGCGGGGAACAATGAGCAGTTCTTC	NA	TRBJ2-1	many	TRBV3-1
CASSLGQGPNNEQFF	TGCGCCAGCAGCCTGGGGCAGGGCCCCAACAATGAGCAGTTCTTC	NA	TRBJ2-1	many	TRBV4-3
CASSLNPSRVNEQYF	TGTGCCAGCAGTCTTAATCCGTCCAGGGTGAACGAGCAGTACTTC	NA	TRBJ2-7	many	TRBV7-3
CASSSGWGEDTQYF	TGTGCCAGCAGCTCGGGATGGGGTGAAGATACGCAGTATTTT	NA	TRBJ2-3	many	TRBV7-2
CASSLGPHNEQFF	TGTGCCAGCAGTCTAGGACCCCACAATGAGCAGTTCTTC	NA	TRBJ2-1	many	TRBV12-3/TRBV12-4
CSPNHGDDYGYTF	TGCAGTCCTAACCATGGAGACGACTATGGCTACACCTTC	NA	TRBJ1-2	many	TRBV20-1
CASSPDRAYSTDTQYF	TGTGCCAGCAGCCCCGACAGGGCCTACAGCACAGATACGCAGTATTTT	TRBD1	TRBJ2-3	many	TRBV6-1
CSARDPLTNEQFF	TGCAGTGCTAGAGATCCCCTAACCAATGAGCAGTTCTTC	NA	TRBJ2-1	few	TRBV20-1
CASSPVWTANTEAFF	TGTGCCAGCAGTCCGGTATGGACGGCGAACACTGAAGCTTTCTTT	NA	TRBJ1-1	few	TRBV7-9
CASGSRDRGEAFF	TGTGCCAGCGGATCCCGGGACAGGGGAGAAGCTTTCTTT	TRBD1	TRBJ1-1	many	TRBV5-5
CASSTRDRRTGELFF	TGTGCCAGCAGTACCCGGGACAGGAGGACCGGGGAGCTGTTTTTT	TRBD1	TRBJ2-2	many	TRBV7-8
CAWSSAGGATDTQYF	TGTGCCTGGAGTTCAGCGGGGGGCGCCACAGATACGCAGTATTTT	TRBD2	TRBJ2-3	many	TRBV30
CASSQAPIPFTEAFF	TGTGCCAGCAGCCAAGCCCCTATACCCTTCACTGAAGCTTTCTTT	NA	TRBJ1-1	few	TRBV4-2
CASRAETGLAEAFF	TGTGCCAGCAGGGCAGAGACAGGTCTGGCTGAAGCTTTCTTT	NA	TRBJ1-1	many	TRBV27
CSVPVSGATSTDTQYF	TGCAGTGTCCCTGTTAGCGGGGCTACTAGCACAGATACGCAGTATTTT	TRBD2	TRBJ2-3	many	TRBV20-1
CASSPSLRGGQPQHF	TGTGCCAGCTCACCAAGCCTCAGGGGGGGCCAGCCCCAGCATTTT	TRBD1	TRBJ1-5	few	TRBV18
CASSPRLYAGELFF	TGTGCCAGCTCACCGAGATTATATGCCGGGGAGCTGTTTTTT	NA	TRBJ2-2	many	TRBV18
CASSLEPQGTGRNSPLHF	TGTGCCAGCAGCTTGGAGCCCCAGGGTACAGGGCGGAATTCACCCCTCCACTTT	NA	TRBJ1-6	many	TRBV5-6
CASSLSGTASNSPLHF	TGTGCCAGCAGCTTATCCGGGACAGCATCTAATTCACCCCTCCACTTT	TRBD1	TRBJ1-6	many	TRBV7-3
CASSEREVKGDQPKHF	TGTGCCAGCAGTGAAAGGGAAGTTAAAGGCGATCAGCCCAAGCATTTT	NA	TRBJ1-5	NA	TRBV2
CASSQDLGVLAGNTIYF	TGTGCCAGCAGCCAAGATCTGGGGGTTCTGGCTGGAAACACCATATATTTT	NA	TRBJ1-3	many	TRBV4-2